The following is a TCR beta chain sequence with its context. TCRdb's copy holds only in-frame clones and misses some; the assay was immunoSEQ multiplex PCR. There are some 57,000 clones in the sample; more than 95% occur only once, and approximately 0.21% lies in the top ten. This CDR3 comprises 18 residues. The J segment lost 1 base and the V segment lost 2 bases, leaving 9 bases of the junction unmatched. CDR1 is MGHRA, CDR2 YSYEKL, per germline. The data were taken from a study of technical replicates of blood from a handful of donors. This chain links TRBV4-1 with TRBJ2-5; 11 positions match TRBD2. The sequenced sample was T cells isolated from PBMCs. The TCR sequence derives from a human donor in good health. The CDR3 nucleotides read TGCGCCAGCAGCCAAATGTCTAGCGGGGGGCCCATCCAAGAGACCCAGTACTTC. This encodes CASSQMSSGGPIQETQYF.